The 22 T cell receptor beta chains presented below share a single source sample, sequenced in a study of T cell repertoires in cytomegalovirus infection. These receptors have no identified antigens. MiXCR, run by TCRdb on the reads, gives a single entry per CDR3 protein. This sample carries tens of thousands of distinct CDR3 sequences, under 30% of them seen once, and the ten largest clones take roughly 50%. This specimen was CD8+ T cells from cultured PBMCs, taken from culture after CMV antigen stimulation. All receptors derive from a human donor in good health (CMV status not recorded). Some clones in this sample may be carry-over from other donors' samples.

This clonotype was recorded a few times. This chain joins TRBV3-1 and TRBJ2-7; TRBD2 matches at 7 bases. The CDR3 loop spans 15 amino acids. CDR1 is LGHDT, CDR2 YNNKEL, per germline (reference sequence). With V trimmed by 3 bases and J by 4 bases, 9 bases remained unmatched. The CDR3: CASSQSRLAGYEQYF. As DNA, the CDR3 is TGTGCCAGCAGCCAGTCTCGACTAGCCGGGTACGAGCAGTACTTC.

The chain recombines TRBV12-5 with TRBJ2-1; 9 bases line up with TRBD1. V shed 5 bases and J 8 bases; nucleotides not matched to a gene: 4. In germline, CDR1 is LGHNT, CDR2 FRNRAP. The CDR3 is 13 amino acids. CDR3 sequence reads: CASGIDRGYEQFF. The CDR3, as DNA: TGTGCTAGTGGTATTGACAGGGGGTATGAGCAGTTCTTC.

The chain uses TRBV29-1 and TRBJ2-6; possibly TRBD1 for D (5 bases). CDR3 length: 15 amino acids. Germline V gene lookup returns CDR1 SQVTM and CDR2 ANQGSEA. With 4 bases removed from V and 2 bases from J, the gap between germline ends came to 12 bases. The CDR3 DNA reads TGCAGCGTTGTCTCCAGGGCGGCTGGGGCCAACGTCCTGACTTTC. This codes for CSVVSRAAGANVLTF.

The V gene is TRBV27, the J gene TRBJ1-2, with TRBD1 identical over 7 bases. The CDR3 is made up of 15 amino acids. Germline V lookup: CDR1 MNHEY, CDR2 SMNVEV (reference sequence). V lost 5 bases to trimming and J lost 6 bases; unmatched junction nucleotides: 12. Here the CDR3 reads CASSKKQGRIDGYTF. The CDR3, as DNA: TGTGCCAGCAGTAAGAAACAGGGGAGAATCGATGGCTACACCTTC.

This clonotype occurred a few times. The CDR3 DNA reads as TGTGCCAGCTCACCAGTCTCCGCACCTTACAATGAGCAGTTCTTC. Translated, it gives CASSPVSAPYNEQFF. The chain has TRBV18 and TRBJ2-1; D unresolved. The germline V gene encodes CDR1 KGHSH and CDR2 LQKENI. Trimming cost V 2 bases and J 4 bases, with 12 bases left between them. The CDR3 has 15 amino acids.

With respect to this clonotype: A much larger clone differs by one base, so this may be a read error. The CDR3 sequence is CASSVGGAHYNEQFF. For the CDR3, the DNA is TGTGCCAGCAGCGTAGGGGGAGCCCACTACAATGAGCAGTTCTTC. This chain links TRBV9 with TRBJ2-1, with D possibly being TRBD2 (5 bases). CDR1 SGDLS and CDR2 YYNGEE come from the germline V gene. V lost 0 bases and J 3 bases, leaving 10 bases between the germline ends. The CDR3 is made up of 15 amino acids.

The genes are TRBV2 and TRBJ2-3; 12 bases line up with TRBD2. V lost 6 bases to trimming and J lost 8 bases; unmatched junction nucleotides: 9. The CDR3 runs 15 residues. The germline V gene encodes CDR1 SNHLY and CDR2 FYNNEI. This CDR3 is CASRPTSGSGATQYF. CDR3 nucleotide sequence: TGTGCCAGCAGACCGACTAGCGGGAGTGGTGCTACGCAGTATTTT.

The chain recombines TRBV6-5 with TRBJ2-1; D is uncertain. V lost 0 bases, J lost 0 bases, and 15 bases lay in between. The CDR3 length is 18 residues. CDR1 and CDR2 (germline): MNHEY, SVGAGI. The CDR3: CASSYSESLTSSYNEQFF. The CDR3 DNA is TGTGCCAGCAGTTACTCGGAGAGCCTCACGAGCTCCTACAATGAGCAGTTCTTC.

This CDR3 is CASNTAGGPPGGSLHF. CDR3 DNA: TGTGCCAGCAACACTGCCGGCGGGCCCCCGGGAGGATCCCTCCACTTT. J is TRBJ1-6 and V is TRBV28; no clear D. The germline CDR1 and CDR2 sequences are MDHEN and SYDVKM. V was clipped by 7 bases and J by 14 bases, with 27 bases between them. This CDR3 comprises 16 residues.

This clonotype was found many times. The chain couples TRBV11-3 to TRBJ2-7; 8 nucleotides match TRBD2. Germline values: CDR1 SGHNT, CDR2 YENEEA. The CDR3 loop spans 15 amino acids. With V trimmed by 5 bases and J by 6 bases, 12 bases remained unmatched. CDR3 sequence reads: CASSLSRRGATEQYF. CDR3 nucleotide sequence: TGTGCCAGCAGCCTCTCGCGGCGGGGGGCGACCGAGCAGTACTTC.

This clonotype was recorded a few times. The chain employs TRBV7-9 and TRBJ2-5; 11 bases are shared with TRBD2. V gave up 6 bases and J gave up 4 bases; unmatched junction bases: 10. CDR1 is SEHNR and CDR2 is FQNEAQ in the germline V gene (reference sequence). The CDR3 consists of 16 residues. CDR3 in DNA: TGTGCCAGCAGAACTAGCGGGGGCCCGTCCAGAGAGACCCAGTACTTC. It specifies CASRTSGGPSRETQYF.

This clonotype was counted only a few times. The chain employs TRBV15 and TRBJ1-1; D uncertain. The CDR3 sequence is 12 residues long. Deletions cut 8 bases from V and 1 base from J, with 8 bases between. Germline CDR1 reads LNHNV; CDR2 reads YYDKDF (reference sequence). The CDR3 here is CATAAGNTEAFF. The CDR3 DNA reads as TGTGCCACCGCGGCAGGGAACACTGAAGCTTTCTTT.

The chain is built from TRBV20-1 and TRBJ2-7, with 13 nucleotides matching TRBD2. This CDR3 region has 16 residues. CDR1 DFQATT and CDR2 SNEGSKA come from the germline V gene (reference sequence). J was trimmed by 2 bases and V by 0 bases; bases with no gene match: 4. The CDR3 is CSARDGLAGETYEQYF. The CDR3 DNA follows: TGCAGTGCTAGAGACGGACTAGCGGGAGAGACCTACGAGCAGTACTTC.

As for this clonotype: This sequence may be a read error, since a much larger clone differs from it by one base. This rearrangement joins TRBV19 to TRBJ1-1, with a possible D match to TRBD1 (5 bases). Between the trimmed V and J ends, which lost 10 bases and 0 bases, there was a span of 12 bases. This CDR3 has 13 residues. Germline V gives CDR1 LNHDA, CDR2 SQIVND (reference sequence). CDR3 in amino acids: CATEDNMNTEAFF. The CDR3 DNA reads as TGTGCCACCGAGGACAACATGAACACTGAAGCTTTCTTT.

This clonotype has a handful of counts. V and J are TRBV27 and TRBJ2-2; 11 bases fit TRBD2. J was trimmed by 5 bases and V by 3 bases; bases with no gene match: 5. CDR3 length: 16 amino acids. Germline V gene sequence: CDR1 MNHEY, CDR2 SMNVEV (reference sequence). The CDR3 here is CASSFTSGGGTGELFF. CDR3 DNA: TGTGCCAGCAGTTTTACTAGCGGGGGAGGAACCGGGGAGCTGTTTTTT.

This clonotype was observed many times. The chain recombines TRBV6-2 or TRBV6-3 with TRBJ1-1; D is uncertain. CDR1 and CDR2 from the germline V gene are MNHEY and SVGEGT. The ends were cut back, 2 bases at V and 5 bases at J, with 6 bases in the middle. CDR3 size: 12 residues. DNA of the CDR3: TGTGCCAGCAGTTACGTGGGGACTGAAGCTTTCTTT. Translating it yields CASSYVGTEAFF.

This clonotype has only a few counts. V and J are TRBV6-2 or TRBV6-3 and TRBJ2-2; tentatively, D is TRBD1 (6 bases). Trimming took off 0 bases at V and 6 bases at J, with 11 bases between the two ends. Germline CDR1 and CDR2: MNHEY and SVGEGT. The length of the CDR3 is 15 residues. DNA of the CDR3: TGTGCCAGCAGTTACTCGAGGAACAGGGCCGGGGAGCTGTTTTTT. Translated: CASSYSRNRAGELFF.

This clonotype was observed a handful of times. J is TRBJ2-1 and V is TRBV14; D is undetermined. The CDR3 consists of 15 residues. CDR1 and CDR2 from the germline V gene are SGHDN and FVKESK. With 2 bases removed from V and 6 bases from J, the gap between germline ends came to 14 bases. The CDR3 loop reads CASSQSARFGNEQFF. The CDR3, as DNA: TGTGCCAGCAGCCAATCCGCAAGATTTGGCAATGAGCAGTTCTTC.

This clonotype was recorded many times. J is TRBJ2-5 and V is TRBV9, with TRBD2 matching 10 bases. Germline loops: CDR1 SGDLS, CDR2 YYNGEE. Unmatched junction bases numbered 1, after V lost 0 bases and J lost 2 bases. CDR3 length: 15 residues. CDR3 protein: CASSVASGGQETQYF. The CDR3 nucleotides read TGTGCCAGCAGCGTAGCTAGCGGGGGTCAAGAGACCCAGTACTTC. The full variable domain, its missing parts supplied by reference TRBV9 and TRBJ2-5, is DSGVTQTPKHLITATGQRVTLRCSPRSGDLSVYWYQQSLDQGLQFLIQYYNGEERAKGNILERFSAQQFPDLHSELNLSSLELGDSALYFCASSVASGGQETQYFGPGTRLLVL.

The chain carries TRBV7-3 and TRBJ2-7, with TRBD1 as a possible D gene (7 bases). Germline lookup yields CDR1 SGHTA and CDR2 FQGTGA. Trimming removed 6 bases at V and 0 bases at J, with 15 bases between. CDR3 length: 15 residues. CDR3 loop: CASSWRDRSSYEQYF. The CDR3 DNA reads TGTGCCAGCAGTTGGCGGGACAGAAGCTCCTACGAGCAGTACTTC.

At least ten counts were recorded for this clonotype. The V gene is TRBV5-4, the J gene TRBJ1-2, with TRBD1 as a possible D gene (5 bases). CDR1 is SGHNT, CDR2 YYREEE, per germline (reference sequence). Trimming took 4 bases from V and 4 from J, leaving 14 bases between them. The CDR3 spans 14 residues. Here the CDR3 reads CASSPEQGTYGYTF. The CDR3 nucleotides read TGTGCCAGCAGCCCTGAGCAGGGTACCTATGGCTACACCTTC.

This clonotype appeared a few times. This chain uses TRBV10-2 with TRBJ2-7; 8 positions agree with TRBD1. CDR1 and CDR2 from the germline V gene are WSHSY and SAAADI. The trim removed 6 bases at V and 1 base at J, leaving 8 bases unmatched. The length of the CDR3 is 15 residues. The CDR3 sequence is CASRVGTGQSYEQYF. CDR3 bases: TGCGCCAGCAGAGTGGGGACAGGACAATCCTACGAGCAGTACTTC.